This T cell receptor (beta chain) derives from a study of cytomegalovirus exposure and HLA in healthy donors. With 60 Vbeta and 13 Jbeta primers, the PCR was carried out. Clones were sequenced by immunoSEQ multiplex PCR, and TCRdb holds only the in-frame ones, with some missing. This repertoire includes about 120,000 clones. A remark on this clone: The antigen remains unidentified.

Germline V CDR1 and CDR2: GTSNPN, SVGIG (reference sequence). V gave up 2 bases and J gave up 7 bases, with 14 bases separating them. This CDR3 has 13 amino acids. The study, taken as a whole, reports: Analysis was carried out at a later point, and it linked a missense DCLRE1C variant to TCR beta V- and J-gene trimming. The authors listed some 160 TCR beta chains as cytomegalovirus-associated.

Sequencing was done on a sample of PBMCs. The receptor's source is a man aged 40-50 years in good health and CMV-seropositive. The rearrangement joins TRBV30 to TRBJ1-2, with D uncertain. The CDR3 loop reads CAWSNDMSGGYTF. The CDR3 coding sequence is TGTGCCTGGAGTAACGACATGTCAGGTGGCTACACCTTC. The full variable domain, with the rest looked up from reference TRBV30 and TRBJ1-2, is SQTIHQWPATLVQPVGSPLSLECTVEGTSNPNLYWYRQAAGRGLQLLFYSVGIGQISSEVPQNLSASRPQDRQFILSSKKLLLSDSGFYLCAWSNDMSGGYTFGSGTRLTVV.